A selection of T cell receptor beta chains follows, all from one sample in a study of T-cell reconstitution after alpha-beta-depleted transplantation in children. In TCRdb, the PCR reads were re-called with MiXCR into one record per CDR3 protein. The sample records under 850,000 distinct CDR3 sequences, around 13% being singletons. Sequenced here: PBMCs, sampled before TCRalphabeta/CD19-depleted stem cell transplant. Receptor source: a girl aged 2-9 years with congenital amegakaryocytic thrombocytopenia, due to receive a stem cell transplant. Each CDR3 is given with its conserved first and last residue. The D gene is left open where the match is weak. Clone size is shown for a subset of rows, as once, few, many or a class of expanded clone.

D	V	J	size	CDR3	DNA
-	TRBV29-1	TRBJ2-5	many	CSVRRASGETQYF	TGCAGCGTCCGCAGGGCCTCTGGGGAGACCCAGTACTTC
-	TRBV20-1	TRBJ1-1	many	CSARNAGRRTEAFF	TGCAGTGCTAGAAATGCGGGACGGAGGACTGAAGCTTTCTTT
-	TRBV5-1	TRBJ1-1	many	CASSLRLQTEAFF	TGCGCCAGCAGCTTACGACTCCAAACTGAAGCTTTCTTT
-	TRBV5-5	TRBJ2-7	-	CASSLDPGSLREQYF	TGTGCCAGCAGCTTGGATCCAGGTTCTCTACGAGAACAGTACTTC
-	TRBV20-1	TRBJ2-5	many	CSASQGPKVRETQYF	TGCAGTGCTAGCCAGGGACCCAAAGTAAGGGAGACCCAGTACTTC
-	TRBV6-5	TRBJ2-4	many	CASSYLWDSLESPKNIQYF	TGTGCCAGCAGTTACCTTTGGGACTCTCTAGAATCGCCTAAAAACATTCAGTACTTC
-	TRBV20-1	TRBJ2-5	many	CSARDGIRDAGKTQYF	TGCAGTGCTAGAGATGGAATCCGGGACGCAGGGAAGACCCAGTACTTC
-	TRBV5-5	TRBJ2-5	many	CASSLARDQETQYF	TGTGCCAGCAGCTTGGCCAGAGACCAAGAGACCCAGTACTTC
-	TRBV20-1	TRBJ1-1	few	CSATPRFTEAFF	TGCAGTGCAACGCCCCGGTTCACTGAAGCTTTCTTT
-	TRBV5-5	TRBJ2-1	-	CASSFGSSTYNEQFF	TGTGCCAGCAGCTTTGGCAGTTCAACCTACAATGAGCAGTTCTTC
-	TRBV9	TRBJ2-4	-	CASSVGGGPLGNIQYF	TGTGCCAGCAGCGTAGGAGGGGGGCCTTTGGGAAACATTCAGTACTTC
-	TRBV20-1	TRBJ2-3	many	CSAISETSTDTQYF	TGCAGTGCTATTAGCGAAACTAGCACAGATACGCAGTATTTT
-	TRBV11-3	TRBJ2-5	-	CASSLEVSETQYF	TGTGCCAGCAGCTTGGAAGTTAGTGAGACCCAGTACTTC
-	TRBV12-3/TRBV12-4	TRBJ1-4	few	CASSLNIANEKLFF	TGTGCCAGCAGTTTAAACATAGCTAATGAAAAACTGTTTTTT
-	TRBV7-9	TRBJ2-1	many	CASSGARLIYNEQFF	TGTGCCAGCAGTGGGGCCAGATTGATCTACAATGAGCAGTTCTTC
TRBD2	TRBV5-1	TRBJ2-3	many	CASSPRGHVRLAGDTQYF	TGCGCCAGCAGCCCTCGGGGACATGTACGACTAGCGGGAGATACGCAGTATTTT
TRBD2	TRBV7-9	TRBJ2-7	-	CASTRGGTNYEQYF	TGTGCCAGCACCCGCGGCGGGACTAACTACGAGCAGTACTTC